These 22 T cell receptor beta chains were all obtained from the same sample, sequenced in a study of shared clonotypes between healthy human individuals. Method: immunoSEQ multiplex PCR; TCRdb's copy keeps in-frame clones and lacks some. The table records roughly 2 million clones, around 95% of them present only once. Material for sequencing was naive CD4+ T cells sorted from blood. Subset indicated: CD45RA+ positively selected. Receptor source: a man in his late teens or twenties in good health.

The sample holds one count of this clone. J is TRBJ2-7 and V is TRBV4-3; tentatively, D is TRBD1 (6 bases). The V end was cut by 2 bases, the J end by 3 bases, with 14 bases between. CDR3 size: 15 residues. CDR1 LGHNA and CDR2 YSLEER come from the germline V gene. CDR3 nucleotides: TGCGCCAGCAGCCAATCGACAGGCACCGGCTACGAGCAGTACTTC. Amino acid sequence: CASSQSTGTGYEQYF.

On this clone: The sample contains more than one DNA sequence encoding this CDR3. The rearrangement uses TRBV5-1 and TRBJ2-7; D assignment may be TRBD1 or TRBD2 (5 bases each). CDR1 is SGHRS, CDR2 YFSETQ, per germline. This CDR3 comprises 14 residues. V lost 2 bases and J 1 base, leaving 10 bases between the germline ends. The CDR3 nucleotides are TGCGCCAGCAGCTTAGGGACGGAATCCTACGAGCAGTACTTC. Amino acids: CASSLGTESYEQYF. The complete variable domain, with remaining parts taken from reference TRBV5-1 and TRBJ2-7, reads KAGVTQTPRYLIKTRGQQVTLSCSPISGHRSVSWYQQTPGQGLQFLFEYFSETQRNKGNFPGRFSGRQFSNSRSEMNVSTLELGDSALYLCASSLGTESYEQYFGPGTRLTVT.

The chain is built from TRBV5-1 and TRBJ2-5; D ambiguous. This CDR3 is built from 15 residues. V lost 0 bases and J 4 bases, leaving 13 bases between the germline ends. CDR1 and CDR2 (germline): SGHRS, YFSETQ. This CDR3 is CASSLESPSGETQYF. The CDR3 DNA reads TGCGCCAGCAGCTTGGAATCTCCATCGGGAGAGACCCAGTACTTC.

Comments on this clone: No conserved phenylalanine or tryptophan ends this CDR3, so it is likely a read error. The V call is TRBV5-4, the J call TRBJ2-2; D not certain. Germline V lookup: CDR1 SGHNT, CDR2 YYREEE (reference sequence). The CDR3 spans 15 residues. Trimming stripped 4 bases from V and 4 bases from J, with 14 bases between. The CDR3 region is CASSLSTTSTGELFL. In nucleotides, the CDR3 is TGTGCCAGCAGCCTAAGTACAACCAGCACCGGGGAGCTGTTTCTT.

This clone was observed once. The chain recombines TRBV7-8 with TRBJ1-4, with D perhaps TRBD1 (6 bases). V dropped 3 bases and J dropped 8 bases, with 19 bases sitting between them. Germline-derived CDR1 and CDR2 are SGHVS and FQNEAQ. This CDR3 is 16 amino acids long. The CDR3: CASSLVVPGAGEKLFF. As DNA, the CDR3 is TGTGCCAGCAGCTTGGTTGTTCCGGGGGCCGGGGAAAAACTGTTTTTT.

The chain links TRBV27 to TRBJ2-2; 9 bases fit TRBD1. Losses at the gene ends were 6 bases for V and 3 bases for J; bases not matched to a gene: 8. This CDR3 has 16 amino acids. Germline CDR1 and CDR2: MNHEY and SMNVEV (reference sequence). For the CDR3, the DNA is TGTGCCAGCAGCCTCTTAAGGACAGGGGACACCGGGGAGCTGTTTTTT. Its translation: CASSLLRTGDTGELFF.

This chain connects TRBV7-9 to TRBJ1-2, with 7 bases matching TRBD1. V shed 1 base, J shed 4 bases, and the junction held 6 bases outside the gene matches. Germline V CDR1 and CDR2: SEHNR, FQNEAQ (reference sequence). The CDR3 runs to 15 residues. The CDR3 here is CASSLGGQDLYGYTF. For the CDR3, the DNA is TGTGCCAGCAGCTTAGGAGGACAGGACCTCTATGGCTACACCTTC. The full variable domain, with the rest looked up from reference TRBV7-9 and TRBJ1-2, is DTGVSQNPRHKITKRGQNVTFRCDPISEHNRLYWYRQTLGQGPEFLTYFQNEAQLEKSRLLSDRFSAERPKGSFSTLEIQRTEQGDSAMYLCASSLGGQDLYGYTFGSGTRLTVV.

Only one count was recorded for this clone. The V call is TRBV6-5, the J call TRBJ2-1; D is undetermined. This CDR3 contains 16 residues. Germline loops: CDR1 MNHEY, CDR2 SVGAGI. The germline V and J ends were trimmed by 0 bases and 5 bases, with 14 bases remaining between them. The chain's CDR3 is CASSYSKSSSHNEQFF. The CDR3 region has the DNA TGTGCCAGCAGTTACTCGAAATCTAGTTCTCACAATGAGCAGTTCTTC.

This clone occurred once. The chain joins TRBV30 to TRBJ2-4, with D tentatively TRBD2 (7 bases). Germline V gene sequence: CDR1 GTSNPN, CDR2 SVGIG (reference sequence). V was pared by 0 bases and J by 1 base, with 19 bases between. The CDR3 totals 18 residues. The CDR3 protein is CAWSVGGGGRSAKNIQYF. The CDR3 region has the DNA TGTGCCTGGAGTGTAGGGGGTGGCGGGAGATCGGCCAAAAACATTCAGTACTTC. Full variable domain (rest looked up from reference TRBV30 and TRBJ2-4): SQTIHQWPATLVQPVGSPLSLECTVEGTSNPNLYWYRQAAGRGLQLLFYSVGIGQISSEVPQNLSASRPQDRQFILSSKKLLLSDSGFYLCAWSVGGGGRSAKNIQYFGAGTRLSVL.

DNA of the CDR3: TGCGCCAGCAGCTTCACCGGGACCGGGAACACTGAAGCTTTCTTT. Translated: CASSFTGTGNTEAFF. V is TRBV4-1 and J is TRBJ1-1; D perhaps matches TRBD1 (5 bases). The CDR3 spans 15 residues. The germline V gene encodes CDR1 MGHRA and CDR2 YSYEKL. The V end was cut by 5 bases, the J end by 1 base, with 14 bases between.

Written as DNA, the CDR3 is TGCGCCAGCAGCCGCACGTCCGGGGTCGACGAGCAGTACTTC. It specifies CASSRTSGVDEQYF. The chain recombines TRBV5-1 with TRBJ2-7; possibly TRBD2 for D (5 bases). The CDR3 totals 14 residues. Germline V gene data show CDR1 as SGHRS and CDR2 as YFSETQ. Trimming pared 4 bases from V and 5 bases from J, leaving 16 bases between.

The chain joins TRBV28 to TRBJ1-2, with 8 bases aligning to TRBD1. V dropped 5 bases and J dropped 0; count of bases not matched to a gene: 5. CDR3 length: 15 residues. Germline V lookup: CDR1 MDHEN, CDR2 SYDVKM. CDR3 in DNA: TGTGCCAGCAGTCGGACAGGGCTAGCTAACTATGGCTACACCTTC. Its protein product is CASSRTGLANYGYTF.

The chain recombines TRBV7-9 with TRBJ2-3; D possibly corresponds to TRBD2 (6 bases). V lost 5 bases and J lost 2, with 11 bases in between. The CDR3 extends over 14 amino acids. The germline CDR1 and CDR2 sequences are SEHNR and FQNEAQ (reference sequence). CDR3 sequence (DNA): TGTGCCAGCAGCGAGGAGCGGGCCACAGATACGCAGTATTTT. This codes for CASSEERATDTQYF.

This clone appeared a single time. CDR3 in DNA: TGTGCCAGTGAGGGACCCGGCTATGGCTACACCTTC. It is translated as CASEGPGYGYTF. The genes are TRBV19 and TRBJ1-2, with a possible D match to TRBD1 (5 bases). The CDR3 loop spans 12 amino acids. V shed 8 bases and J shed 4 bases, with 11 bases lying between them. Germline V gives CDR1 LNHDA, CDR2 SQIVND (reference sequence).

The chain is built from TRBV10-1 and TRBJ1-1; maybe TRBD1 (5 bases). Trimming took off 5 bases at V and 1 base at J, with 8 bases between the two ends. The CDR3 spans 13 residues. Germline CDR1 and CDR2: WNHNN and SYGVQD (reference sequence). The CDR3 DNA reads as TGCGCCAGCAGTAGACAGTCGAACACTGAAGCTTTCTTT. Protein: CASSRQSNTEAFF.

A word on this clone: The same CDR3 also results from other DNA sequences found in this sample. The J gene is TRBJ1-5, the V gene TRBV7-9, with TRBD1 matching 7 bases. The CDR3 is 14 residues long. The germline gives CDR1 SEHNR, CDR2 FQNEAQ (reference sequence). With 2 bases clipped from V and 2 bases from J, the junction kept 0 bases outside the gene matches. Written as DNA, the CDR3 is TGTGCCAGCAGCTTACAGGGGGGCAATCAGCCCCAGCATTTT. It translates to CASSLQGGNQPQHF.

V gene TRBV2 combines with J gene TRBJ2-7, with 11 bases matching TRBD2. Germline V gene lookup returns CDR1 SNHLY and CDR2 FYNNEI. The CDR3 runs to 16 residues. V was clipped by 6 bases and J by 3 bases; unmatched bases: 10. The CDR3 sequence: CASRSPGLAESYEQYF. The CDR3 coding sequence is TGTGCCAGCAGGAGCCCGGGACTAGCGGAGAGCTACGAGCAGTACTTC.

The CDR3 spells CASSFQREGRETQYF. The CDR3 DNA follows: TGTGCCAGCAGCTTCCAGCGGGAGGGCAGAGAGACCCAGTACTTC. The J gene is TRBJ2-5, the V gene TRBV5-4; 10 bases map to TRBD2. Germline lookup yields CDR1 SGHNT and CDR2 YYREEE (reference sequence). Trimming cost V 2 bases and J 4 bases; bases outside gene matches: 5. This CDR3 region has 15 residues. Full variable domain (missing parts from reference TRBV5-4 and TRBJ2-5): ETGVTQSPTHLIKTRGQQVTLRCSSQSGHNTVSWYQQALGQGPQFIFQYYREEENGRGNFPPRFSGLQFPNYSSELNVNALELDDSALYLCASSFQREGRETQYFGPGTRLLVL.

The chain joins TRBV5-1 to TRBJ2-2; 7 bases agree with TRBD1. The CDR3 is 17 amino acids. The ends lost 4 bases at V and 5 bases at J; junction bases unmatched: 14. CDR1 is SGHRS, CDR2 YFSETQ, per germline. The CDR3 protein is CASSVGGQAAWTGELFF. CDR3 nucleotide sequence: TGCGCCAGCAGCGTGGGCGGACAGGCGGCGTGGACCGGGGAGCTGTTTTTT.

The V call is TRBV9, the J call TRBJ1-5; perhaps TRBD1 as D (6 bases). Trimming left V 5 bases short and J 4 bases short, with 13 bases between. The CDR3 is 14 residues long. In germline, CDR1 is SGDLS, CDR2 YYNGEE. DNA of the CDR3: TGTGCCAGCAGTACGGGACATACAAATCAGCCCCAGCATTTT. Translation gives CASSTGHTNQPQHF.

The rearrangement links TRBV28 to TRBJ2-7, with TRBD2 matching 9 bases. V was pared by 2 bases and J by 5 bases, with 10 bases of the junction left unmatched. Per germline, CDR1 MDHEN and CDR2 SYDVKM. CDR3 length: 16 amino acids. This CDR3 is CASSLMWLAGTHEQYF. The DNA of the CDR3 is TGTGCCAGCAGTTTAATGTGGCTAGCGGGGACCCACGAGCAGTACTTC.

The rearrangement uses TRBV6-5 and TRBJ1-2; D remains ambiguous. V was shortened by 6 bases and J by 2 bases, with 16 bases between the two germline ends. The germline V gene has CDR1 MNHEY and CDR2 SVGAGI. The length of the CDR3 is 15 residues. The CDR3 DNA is TGTGCCAGCAGCCTCGATATATTTAAGAACTATGGCTACACCTTC. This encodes CASSLDIFKNYGYTF.